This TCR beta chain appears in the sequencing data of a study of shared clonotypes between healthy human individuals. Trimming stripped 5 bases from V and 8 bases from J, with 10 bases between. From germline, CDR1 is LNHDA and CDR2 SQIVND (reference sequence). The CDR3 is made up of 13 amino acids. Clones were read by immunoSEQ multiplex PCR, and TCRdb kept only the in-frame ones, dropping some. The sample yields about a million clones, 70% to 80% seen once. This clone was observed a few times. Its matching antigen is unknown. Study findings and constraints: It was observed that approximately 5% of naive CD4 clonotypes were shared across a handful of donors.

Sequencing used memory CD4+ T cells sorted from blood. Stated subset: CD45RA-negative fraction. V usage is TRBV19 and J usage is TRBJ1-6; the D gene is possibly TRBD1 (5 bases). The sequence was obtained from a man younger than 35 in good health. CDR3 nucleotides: TGTGCCAGTAGTCCCCAGGGTGATTCACCCCTCCACTTT. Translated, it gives CASSPQGDSPLHF.